These T cell receptor beta chains were read from a single sample in a study of control samples from healthy donors and cancer patients. Sequencing used immunoSEQ multiplex PCR; TCRdb keeps in-frame clones, though not all of them. The sample records some 150,000 clones, 91% being singletons. The sequencing input was blood. The receptors were sampled from a man in his late teens or twenties in good health. Both conserved end residues are part of each CDR3. Each record gives: D gene, V gene, J gene, CDR3 protein. D genes are given only for firm matches.

D gene: TRBD1; V gene: TRBV19; J gene: TRBJ2-2; CDR3 protein: CASSMGQGAGTGELFF
D gene: .; V gene: TRBV6-4; J gene: TRBJ2-3; CDR3 protein: CASSQDWDPSTDTQYF
D gene: .; V gene: TRBV6-6; J gene: TRBJ2-2; CDR3 protein: CASSPTVNTGELFF
D gene: .; V gene: TRBV3-1/TRBV3-2; J gene: TRBJ2-5; CDR3 protein: CASSQDRSSQETQYF
D gene: .; V gene: TRBV2; J gene: TRBJ1-6; CDR3 protein: CASSPLRESPLHF
D gene: TRBD2; V gene: TRBV9; J gene: TRBJ2-7; CDR3 protein: CASSAGLAGVYEQYF
D gene: TRBD2; V gene: TRBV4-3; J gene: TRBJ2-2; CDR3 protein: CASSQRLTSGGPNTGELFF
D gene: TRBD1; V gene: TRBV18; J gene: TRBJ1-2; CDR3 protein: CASSPFGTEDRGGYTF
D gene: .; V gene: TRBV23-1; J gene: TRBJ2-3; CDR3 protein: CASSPDGPIGDLTDTQYF
D gene: .; V gene: TRBV4-1; J gene: TRBJ2-4; CDR3 protein: CASSQGGLSKNIQYF
D gene: .; V gene: TRBV5-1; J gene: TRBJ2-5; CDR3 protein: CASSLGDNQETQYF